In its sample, the clone carrying this TCR beta chain was seen a few times. The entry originates in a study of blood T cells in healthy people across ages. Overall study: Per every two T cells, about one barcoded beta molecule was captured by template switching.

Alongside a J-beta primer mix, a sample-barcoded 5' primer served in a second PCR lasting roughly 6 to 11 cycles. Each sample provided no less than 2.5 million CDR3-containing paired-end reads. MiXCR, run by TCRdb on the 5' RACE reads, gives a single entry per CDR3 protein. The table records 1 million or so distinct CDR3 sequences, 40% to 50% of them present only once. The specimen was blood. This clonotype was obtained from a woman aged 55-70 years in good health.

The CDR3 protein is CASTDSRLTDTQYF. Here the CDR3 DNA reads TGTGCCAGCACGGACAGCCGTCTCACAGATACGCAGTATTTT. V is TRBV12-3 or TRBV12-4 and J is TRBJ2-3; tentative D call: TRBD1 (6 bases). With 7 bases removed from V and 2 bases from J, the gap between germline ends came to 13 bases. The CDR3 contains 14 residues.